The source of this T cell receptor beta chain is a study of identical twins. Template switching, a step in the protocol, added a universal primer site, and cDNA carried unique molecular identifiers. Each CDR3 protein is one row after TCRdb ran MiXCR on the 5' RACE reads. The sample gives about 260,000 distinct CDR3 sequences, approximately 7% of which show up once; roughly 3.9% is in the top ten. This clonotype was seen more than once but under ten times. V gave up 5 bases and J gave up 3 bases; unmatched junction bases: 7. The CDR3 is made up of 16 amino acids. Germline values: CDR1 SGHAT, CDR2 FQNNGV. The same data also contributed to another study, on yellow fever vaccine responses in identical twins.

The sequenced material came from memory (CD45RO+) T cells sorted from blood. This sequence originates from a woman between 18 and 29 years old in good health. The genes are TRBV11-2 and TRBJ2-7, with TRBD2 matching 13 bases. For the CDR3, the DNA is TGTGCCAGCAGCCGGACTAGCGGGAGAAGTATCTACGAGCAGTACTTC. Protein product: CASSRTSGRSIYEQYF.